This TCR beta chain derives from a study of a mutant IDH1 vaccine in newly diagnosed glioma. Study-wide context: Antecedent treatment encompassed radiotherapy, temozolomide, or their combination; the majority received both.

Generated by immunoSEQ multiplex PCR, the TCRdb table keeps only in-frame clones and is missing some. The sample contains some 70,000 clones, 79% of which appear only once. Specified time point: baseline, week 1 (first vaccination visit). The treatment here: pre-vaccination baseline after standard-of-care therapy. Each tumor in the donors was a new WHO grade 3 or 4 astrocytoma, IDH1-mutant and ATRX-lost. Study-level points and caveats: Immune responses arising from the vaccine appeared in about 94% of patients.

This clone has only one observation. No antigen is known for it. In germline, CDR1 is SNHLY, CDR2 FYNNEI. Trimming shortened V by 1 base and J by 5 bases, and 9 bases separated the two germline ends. The CDR3 is 15 residues long. Sequencing was performed on PBMCs, taken from a glioma patient treated with radiotherapy, temozolomide or both. The sequence was collected from a man in his forties or fifties with glioma. The chain employs TRBV2 and TRBJ1-6; D is uncertain. CDR3 in DNA: TGTGCCAGCAGTGAAGGCCCTTCAGATAATTCACCCCTCCACTTT. This encodes CASSEGPSDNSPLHF. Variable domain in full (rest from reference TRBV2 and TRBJ1-6): EPEVTQTPSHQVTQMGQEVILRCVPISNHLYFYWYRQILGQKVEFLVSFYNNEISEKSEIFDDQFSVERPDGSNFTLKIRSTKLEDSAMYFCASSEGPSDNSPLHFGNGTRLTVT.